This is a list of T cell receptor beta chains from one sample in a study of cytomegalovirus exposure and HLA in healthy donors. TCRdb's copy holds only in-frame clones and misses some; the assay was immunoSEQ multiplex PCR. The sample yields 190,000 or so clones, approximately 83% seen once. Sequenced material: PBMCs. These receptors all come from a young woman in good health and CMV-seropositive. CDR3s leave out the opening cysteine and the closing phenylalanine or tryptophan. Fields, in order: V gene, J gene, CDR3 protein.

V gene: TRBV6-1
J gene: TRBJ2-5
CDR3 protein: ASSERTGGIGTQY

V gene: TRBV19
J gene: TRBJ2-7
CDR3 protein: ASQGARYEQY

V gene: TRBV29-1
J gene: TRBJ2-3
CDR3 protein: SVEGDWKGPGDTQY

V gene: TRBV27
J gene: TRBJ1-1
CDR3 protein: ASSPMDRVVAEAF

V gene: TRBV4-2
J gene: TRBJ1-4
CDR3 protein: ASSQDPTATNEKLF

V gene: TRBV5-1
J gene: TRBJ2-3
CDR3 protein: ASSLRAEGTDTQY

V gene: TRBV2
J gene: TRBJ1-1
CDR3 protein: ASSEERDRVPF

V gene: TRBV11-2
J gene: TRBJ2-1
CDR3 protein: ASSLVMRGIHEQF

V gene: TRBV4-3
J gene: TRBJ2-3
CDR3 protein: ASSEGLTDTQY

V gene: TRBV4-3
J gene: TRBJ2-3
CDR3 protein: ASSQVLGGGGTDTQY

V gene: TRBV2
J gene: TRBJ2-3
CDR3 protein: ASSATSGGNTQY

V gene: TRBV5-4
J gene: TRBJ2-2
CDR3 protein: ASSLALTGANTGELF

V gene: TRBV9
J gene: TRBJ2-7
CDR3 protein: ASSVGVPAGGQVRTSEQY

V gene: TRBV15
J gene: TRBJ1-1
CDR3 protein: ATSSRQERAF

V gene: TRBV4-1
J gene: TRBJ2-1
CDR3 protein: ASSQAGLAGRRPNEQF

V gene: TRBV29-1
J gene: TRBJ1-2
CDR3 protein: SVDTNYGYT

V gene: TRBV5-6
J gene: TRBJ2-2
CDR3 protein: ASTAGLNGELF

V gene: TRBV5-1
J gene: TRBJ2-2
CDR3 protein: ASSLSQGVGELF

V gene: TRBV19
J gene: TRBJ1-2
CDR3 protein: ASSGTASYGYT

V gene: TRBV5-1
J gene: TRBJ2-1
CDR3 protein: ASSNANEQF

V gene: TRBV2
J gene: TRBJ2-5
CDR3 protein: ASSEVRGEETQY

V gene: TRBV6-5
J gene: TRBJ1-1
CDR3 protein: ASSQGQFTEAF

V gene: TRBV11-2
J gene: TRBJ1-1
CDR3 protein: ASSSGLMNTEAF

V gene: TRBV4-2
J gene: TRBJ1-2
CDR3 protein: ASSQGQGAQRYGYT

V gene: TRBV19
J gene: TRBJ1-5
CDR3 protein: ASSMSGGRSNQPQH

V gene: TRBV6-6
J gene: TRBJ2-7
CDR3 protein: ASSYGDSGEQY

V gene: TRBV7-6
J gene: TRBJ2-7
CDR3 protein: ASSSYRDRGALYEQY

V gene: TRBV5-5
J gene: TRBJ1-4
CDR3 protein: ASWTGAKEKLF